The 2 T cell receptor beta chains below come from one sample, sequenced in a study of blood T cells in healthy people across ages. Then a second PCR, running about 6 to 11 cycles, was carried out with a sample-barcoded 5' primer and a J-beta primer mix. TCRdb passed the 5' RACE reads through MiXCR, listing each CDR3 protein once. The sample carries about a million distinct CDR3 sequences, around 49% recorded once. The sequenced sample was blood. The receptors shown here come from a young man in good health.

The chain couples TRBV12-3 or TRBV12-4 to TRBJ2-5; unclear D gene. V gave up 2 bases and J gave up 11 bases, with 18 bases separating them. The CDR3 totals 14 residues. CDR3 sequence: CASSLQGSVNEQYF. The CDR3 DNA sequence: TGTGCCAGCAGTTTACAAGGATCGGTCAATGAGCAGTACTTC.

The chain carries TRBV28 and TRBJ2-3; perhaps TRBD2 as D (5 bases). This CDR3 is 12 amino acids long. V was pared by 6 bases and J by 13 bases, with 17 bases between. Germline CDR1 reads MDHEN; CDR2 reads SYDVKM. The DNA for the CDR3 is TGTGCCAGCAGCGCCCCGGGCGCGGGCAAGTATTTT. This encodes CASSAPGAGKYF.